These T cell receptor beta chains were read from a single sample in a study of siplizumab effects on memory and regulatory T cells. Method: immunoSEQ multiplex PCR; TCRdb's copy keeps in-frame clones and lacks some. The sample has some 64,000 clones, around 80% seen once. The sequencing input was memory CD4+ T cells sorted from blood. These receptor sequences come from a human donor in good health. CDR3s include the opening cysteine and the closing phenylalanine or tryptophan. D genes are given only for firm matches. Clone sizes are given selectively: once, few, many, or a class where the clone is expanded.

j_gene: TRBJ2-3; v_gene: TRBV5-6; d_gene: -; abundance: -; CDR3nt: TGTGCCAGCAGCTTGGGCAGCTCTAGCACAGATACGCAGTATTTT; CDR3aa: CASSLGSSSTDTQYF
j_gene: TRBJ2-7; v_gene: TRBV6-5; d_gene: -; abundance: few; CDR3nt: TGTGCCAGCAGTTACTTACAGGGCTCCTACGAGCAGTACTTC; CDR3aa: CASSYLQGSYEQYF
j_gene: TRBJ1-1; v_gene: TRBV7-6; d_gene: -; abundance: -; CDR3nt: TGTGCCAGCAGCTCGAAGGTAGGCACTGAAGCTTTCTTT; CDR3aa: CASSSKVGTEAFF
j_gene: TRBJ2-1; v_gene: TRBV19; d_gene: TRBD1; abundance: -; CDR3nt: TGTGCCAATAAACCAGGGGGTGACTACAATGAGCAGTTCTTC; CDR3aa: CANKPGGDYNEQFF
j_gene: TRBJ1-4; v_gene: TRBV28; d_gene: -; abundance: -; CDR3nt: TGTGCCAGCAGTTCCCATAAACAGGGTCGGGAAAAACTGTTTTTT; CDR3aa: CASSSHKQGREKLFF
j_gene: TRBJ1-2; v_gene: TRBV5-1; d_gene: -; abundance: -; CDR3nt: TGCGCCAGCAGCTTTACCGGGACCGGGGGGGATGGCTACACCTTC; CDR3aa: CASSFTGTGGDGYTF
j_gene: TRBJ2-5; v_gene: TRBV18; d_gene: -; abundance: -; CDR3nt: TGTGCCAGCGGCGGTATAGCCCAAGAGACCCAGTACTTC; CDR3aa: CASGGIAQETQYF
j_gene: TRBJ1-1; v_gene: TRBV10-2; d_gene: TRBD1; abundance: -; CDR3nt: TGCGCCAGCAGTGCAGGGGGCTCGGGCACTGAAGCTTTCTTT; CDR3aa: CASSAGGSGTEAFF
j_gene: TRBJ2-5; v_gene: TRBV7-2; d_gene: TRBD2; abundance: -; CDR3nt: TGTGCCAGCAGCTTACAGCGGGGGGCCCAAGAGACCCAGTACTTC; CDR3aa: CASSLQRGAQETQYF
j_gene: TRBJ1-4; v_gene: TRBV5-1; d_gene: -; abundance: -; CDR3nt: TGCGCCAGCAGCTTGGTCGCGGGGGGCGATGAAAAACTGTTTTTT; CDR3aa: CASSLVAGGDEKLFF
j_gene: TRBJ1-1; v_gene: TRBV5-1; d_gene: -; abundance: -; CDR3nt: TGCGCCAGCAGCCCCCTCCCGGGACAGAACACTGAAGCTTTCTTT; CDR3aa: CASSPLPGQNTEAFF
j_gene: TRBJ1-6; v_gene: TRBV28; d_gene: -; abundance: -; CDR3nt: TGTGCCAGCAGGGGAGAGGGAACCTATAATTCACCCCTCCACTTT; CDR3aa: CASRGEGTYNSPLHF
j_gene: TRBJ1-3; v_gene: TRBV13; d_gene: -; abundance: few; CDR3nt: TGTGCCAGCGCCACCGAAGACTCTGGAAACACCATATATTTT; CDR3aa: CASATEDSGNTIYF
j_gene: TRBJ2-3; v_gene: TRBV11-3; d_gene: -; abundance: -; CDR3nt: TGTGCCAGCAGCAGGGGGATAACAGATACGCAGTATTTT; CDR3aa: CASSRGITDTQYF
j_gene: TRBJ2-4; v_gene: TRBV7-8; d_gene: -; abundance: -; CDR3nt: TGTGCCAGCAGCTCCGATTTAGGCACCAAAAACATTCAGTACTTC; CDR3aa: CASSSDLGTKNIQYF
j_gene: TRBJ2-6; v_gene: TRBV15; d_gene: TRBD1; abundance: -; CDR3nt: TGTGCCACCAGCAGAGAATCAGGGGGAAGCTCTGGGGCCAACGTCCTGACTTTC; CDR3aa: CATSRESGGSSGANVLTF
j_gene: TRBJ2-2; v_gene: TRBV27; d_gene: TRBD1; abundance: -; CDR3nt: TGTGCCAGCAGTTTACGGGACAGGGCCACCGGGGAGCTGTTTTTT; CDR3aa: CASSLRDRATGELFF
j_gene: TRBJ1-2; v_gene: TRBV19; d_gene: -; abundance: -; CDR3nt: TGTGCCAGTAGTATGGTTGGACAGTTCTATGGCTACACCTTC; CDR3aa: CASSMVGQFYGYTF